This T cell receptor beta chain was sequenced for a study of T cells after yellow fever vaccination. Researchers made TCR cDNA using 5'RACE template switching, and this step added a universal primer site and UMIs. Each CDR3 protein is one row after TCRdb ran MiXCR on the 5' RACE reads. The table has about 320,000 distinct CDR3 sequences, about 10% seen once. Study outcomes and limitations: The booster response re-showed most primary clones: around 96% CD4, more than 80% CD8.

For this clonotype: Antigen: not known.

The sequences come from CD4+ T cells sorted from PBMCs, collected 45 days after the yellow fever booster vaccination. This clonotype was obtained from a man aged 18 to 29 who received the YFV17D yellow fever vaccine.

CDR3 sequence (DNA): TGTGCCAGCAGCACCCAAGGGACAGGGAACACTGAAGCTTTCTTT. Translated, it gives CASSTQGTGNTEAFF. The chain couples TRBV7-8 to TRBJ1-1, with TRBD1 matching over 8 bases. There are 15 residues in the CDR3. From germline, CDR1 is SGHVS and CDR2 FQNEAQ. V shed 5 bases and J 1 base; nucleotides not matched to a gene: 6.